This T cell receptor (beta chain) stems from a study of high-grade serous ovarian cancer treatment subgroups. The wider study: Each sample yielded on average roughly 7,000 unique TCR beta rearrangements from 14,000 or so reads. General study findings and limits: Different patients shared almost no repertoire; same-patient tumors shared 0.11 to 0.79.

Germline CDR1 LGHNT, CDR2 FRNRAP. The CDR3 runs 14 residues. V gave up 6 bases and J gave up 1 base, with 13 bases separating them. Tumor samples were obtained before definitive surgery or chemotherapy. This clone was observed once. Antigen specificity is unknown. Sequencing used immunoSEQ multiplex PCR; TCRdb keeps in-frame clones, though not all of them. The repertoire has around 4,800 clones, approximately 70% of them found once; the top ten carry roughly 9.5%. Sequenced material: tumor tissue. The rearrangement joins TRBV12-5 to TRBJ2-7, with a possible D match to TRBD1 (5 bases). This sequence originates from a human donor with high-grade serous ovarian cancer. The CDR3 nucleotides are TGTGCTAGTGGCGTACAGGACCAATCCTACGAGCAGTACTTC. It encodes CASGVQDQSYEQYF.